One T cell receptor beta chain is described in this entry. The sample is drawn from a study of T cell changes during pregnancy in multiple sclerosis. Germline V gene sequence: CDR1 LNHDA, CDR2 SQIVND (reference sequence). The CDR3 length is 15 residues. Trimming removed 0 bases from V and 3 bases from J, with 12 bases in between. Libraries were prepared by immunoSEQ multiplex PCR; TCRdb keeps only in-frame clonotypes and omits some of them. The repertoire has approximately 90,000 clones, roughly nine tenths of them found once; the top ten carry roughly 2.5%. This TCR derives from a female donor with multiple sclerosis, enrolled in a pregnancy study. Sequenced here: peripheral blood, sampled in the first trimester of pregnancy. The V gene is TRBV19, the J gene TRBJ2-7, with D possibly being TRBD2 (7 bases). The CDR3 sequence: CASSIDRGAIYEQYF. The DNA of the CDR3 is TGTGCCAGTAGTATAGACCGGGGGGCGATCTACGAGCAGTACTTC.